This T cell receptor beta chain was sequenced during a study of T cells in localized non-small cell lung cancer. Study findings and constraints: The study found T cell clonality highest in uninvolved adjacent lung, above tumor. Heterogeneity remains possible, as sequencing covered one tumor region only. Elevated circulating T cell density in blood was associated with longer overall survival. In adjacent lung appeared a median 57 of the top 100 tumor clones.

A remark on this clone: The antigen is not known.

Sequencing was performed with immunoSEQ multiplex PCR; in TCRdb, only in-frame clones are kept and a portion is missing. The data contain 130,000 or so clones, around 89% of them singletons. The CDR3 is 14 residues long. Germline CDR1 and CDR2: SGHNT and YYREEE (reference sequence). V shed 3 bases and J shed 2 bases, with 6 bases lying between them. Specimen: peripheral blood, collected before any cancer treatment. This sequence was found in an older female donor with stage I lung adenocarcinoma. The chain uses TRBV5-4 and TRBJ2-6; no reliable D call. CDR3 residues: CASSSGPGANVLTF. The CDR3 nucleotides are TGTGCCAGCAGCTCAGGACCTGGGGCCAACGTCCTGACTTTC.